Included here is one TCR beta chain sequence, with context. Antigen: not known. PCR amplification relied on 60 Vbeta primers (plus 13 Jbeta primers). Sequencing used immunoSEQ multiplex PCR; TCRdb keeps in-frame clones, though not all of them. The table shows about 250,000 clones, with 85% occurring only once. V trimming: 4 bases; J trimming: 4 bases; junction bases outside the gene matches: 12. This CDR3 spans 17 amino acids. The V gene's germline CDR1 is MNHNS and CDR2 SASEGT. This sample stems from a study of cytomegalovirus exposure and HLA in healthy donors. Study-level findings and limits: Researchers catalogued approximately 170 TCR beta chains as cytomegalovirus-associated. Previously analyzed data showed that most TCR beta V segments were productive at a frequency of about 87% or about 30%. Further analysis, carried out later, found HLA-associated TCR beta chains more clonally expanded than equally common other chains.

The origin of this receptor is a girl under 10 years old in good health and CMV-seronegative. The rearrangement links TRBV6-1 to TRBJ1-5; 8 bases are a match to TRBD1. Material: PBMCs. This chain's CDR3 is CASSGKTQGVRNQPQHF. DNA of the CDR3: TGTGCCAGCAGTGGGAAAACACAGGGGGTGAGGAATCAGCCCCAGCATTTT.